Listed below are T cell receptor beta chains from one sample, sequenced in a study of PD-L1 blockade in urothelial cancer. Some clones are missing from TCRdb's copy, which holds only in-frame ones; the method was immunoSEQ multiplex PCR. The repertoire holds about 95,000 clones, with around 91% as singletons. Sequencing was performed on PBMCs, taken around atezolizumab (anti-PD-L1) treatment. These receptors came from a man in his sixties with urothelial cancer. CDR3s include the opening cysteine and the closing phenylalanine or tryptophan. Fields, in order: CDR3 protein, CDR3 DNA, D gene, clone size, V gene, J gene. D genes are given only for firm matches. Clone size is given for some rows only: seen once, a few or many times, or a class if the clone is expanded.

CDR3: CASSQGTGGSGELFF
DNA: TGTGCCAGCAGCCAGGGGACAGGGGGATCCGGGGAGCTGTTTTTT
D: TRBD1
size: NA
V: TRBV4-2
J: TRBJ2-2

CDR3: CASSLEQGVGYTF
DNA: TGTGCCAGCAGCTTAGAACAGGGCGTAGGCTACACCTTC
D: NA
size: NA
V: TRBV7-2
J: TRBJ1-2

CDR3: CASSPWLAGDGQFF
DNA: TGTGCCAGCTCACCATGGCTAGCGGGAGACGGGCAGTTCTTC
D: TRBD2
size: NA
V: TRBV18
J: TRBJ2-1

CDR3: CASSEAGGGAYEQYF
DNA: TGTGCCAGCAGCGAGGCGGGCGGCGGCGCCTACGAGCAGTACTTC
D: NA
size: NA
V: TRBV7-3
J: TRBJ2-7

CDR3: CSATLRGEQYF
DNA: TGCAGTGCTACTCTCAGGGGCGAGCAGTACTTC
D: NA
size: NA
V: TRBV20-1
J: TRBJ2-7

CDR3: CASSWGQGNYNEQFF
DNA: TGTGCCAGCAGCTGGGGACAGGGGAACTACAATGAGCAGTTCTTC
D: TRBD1
size: NA
V: TRBV11-2
J: TRBJ2-1

CDR3: CASSSRGYTIYF
DNA: TGTGCCAGCAGCTCCCGGGGGTACACCATATATTTT
D: NA
size: once
V: TRBV5-8
J: TRBJ1-3

CDR3: CASSPRQVLSNQPQHF
DNA: TGTGCCAGTAGTCCCCGGCAGGTCCTTAGCAATCAGCCCCAGCATTTT
D: NA
size: NA
V: TRBV19
J: TRBJ1-5

CDR3: CASYGGWGYNEQFF
DNA: TGTGCCAGCTACGGCGGGTGGGGATACAATGAGCAGTTCTTC
D: NA
size: NA
V: TRBV6-5
J: TRBJ2-1

CDR3: CASSGHSTDTQYF
DNA: TGTGCCAGCAGCGGACATAGCACAGATACGCAGTATTTT
D: NA
size: NA
V: TRBV9
J: TRBJ2-3

CDR3: CASSQSSGTGNTIYF
DNA: TGCGCCAGCAGCCAATCTTCAGGAACTGGAAACACCATATATTTT
D: NA
size: once
V: TRBV4-3
J: TRBJ1-3

CDR3: CASSLGDNTGELFF
DNA: TGTGCCAGCAGCTTGGGAGATAACACCGGGGAGCTGTTTTTT
D: NA
size: NA
V: TRBV7-7
J: TRBJ2-2

CDR3: CASSETSGTYYNEQFF
DNA: TGTGCCAGCAGCGAGACTAGCGGGACTTACTACAATGAGCAGTTCTTC
D: TRBD2
size: NA
V: TRBV9
J: TRBJ2-1

CDR3: CAISDGETQYF
DNA: TGTGCCATCAGTGACGGAGAGACCCAGTACTTC
D: NA
size: NA
V: TRBV10-3
J: TRBJ2-5

CDR3: CASSVVTDMNTEAFF
DNA: TGTGCCAGCAGCGTAGTTACGGACATGAACACTGAAGCTTTCTTT
D: NA
size: NA
V: TRBV9
J: TRBJ1-1

CDR3: CASSREQGPNEKLFF
DNA: TGTGCCAGCAGCAGAGAACAGGGACCAAATGAAAAACTGTTTTTT
D: NA
size: NA
V: TRBV5-4
J: TRBJ1-4

CDR3: CASSPGTSGRAYDTQYF
DNA: TGCGCCAGCAGCCCGGGGACTAGCGGGAGGGCCTACGATACGCAGTATTTT
D: TRBD2
size: NA
V: TRBV5-1
J: TRBJ2-3

CDR3: CASSKELLNEKLFF
DNA: TGTGCCAGCAGCAAAGAACTGCTGAATGAAAAACTGTTTTTT
D: NA
size: NA
V: TRBV7-2
J: TRBJ1-4

CDR3: CASSSQEYNEQFF
DNA: TGTGCCAGCAGCTCTCAAGAGTACAATGAGCAGTTCTTC
D: NA
size: NA
V: TRBV7-9
J: TRBJ2-1

CDR3: CASSSNYSGIGTDTQYF
DNA: TGTGCCAGCAGCTCTAACTATAGTGGTATTGGCACAGATACGCAGTATTTT
D: NA
size: NA
V: TRBV7-9
J: TRBJ2-3

CDR3: CASGEKDTYGYTF
DNA: TGTGCCAGCGGAGAGAAGGACACCTATGGCTACACCTTC
D: NA
size: NA
V: TRBV21-1
J: TRBJ1-2

CDR3: CASSPQHVGQPQHF
DNA: TGTGCCAGCAGTCCACAGCACGTCGGTCAGCCCCAGCATTTT
D: NA
size: few
V: TRBV2
J: TRBJ1-5

CDR3: CASSAGPDRGLGYTF
DNA: TGTGCCAGCAGCGCCGGCCCGGACAGGGGGCTTGGCTACACCTTC
D: NA
size: NA
V: TRBV21-1
J: TRBJ1-2

CDR3: CAYRRGNTGELFF
DNA: TGTGCCTACCGCAGGGGGAACACCGGGGAGCTGTTTTTT
D: NA
size: NA
V: TRBV30
J: TRBJ2-2

CDR3: CASSQDGTGNSPLHF
DNA: TGCGCCAGCAGCCAAGATGGGACAGGAAATTCACCCCTCCACTTT
D: TRBD1
size: NA
V: TRBV4-1
J: TRBJ1-6

CDR3: CASSKAPGGNKWVRSPLHF
DNA: TGTGCCAGCAGCAAAGCTCCAGGGGGAAATAAGTGGGTTAGATCACCCCTCCACTTT
D: NA
size: NA
V: TRBV21-1
J: TRBJ1-6

CDR3: CATSRGGGETQYF
DNA: TGTGCCACCAGCAGAGGTGGGGGGGAGACCCAGTACTTC
D: NA
size: NA
V: TRBV15
J: TRBJ2-5

CDR3: CASSLAGGDGANVLTF
DNA: TGCGCCAGCAGCTTGGCCGGCGGGGACGGGGCCAACGTCCTGACTTTC
D: NA
size: NA
V: TRBV5-1
J: TRBJ2-6

CDR3: CASSPVRDRGGEQYF
DNA: TGTGCCAGCTCACCGGTCCGGGACAGGGGTGGAGAGCAGTACTTC
D: TRBD1
size: once
V: TRBV18
J: TRBJ2-7

CDR3: CASSYSDTTHEQYF
DNA: TGTGCCAGCAGTTACTCAGACACCACCCACGAGCAGTACTTC
D: NA
size: NA
V: TRBV6-5
J: TRBJ2-7

CDR3: CASSRGQAAAGYTF
DNA: TGTGCCAGCAGTCGGGGACAGGCCGCCGCGGGCTACACCTTC
D: TRBD1
size: once
V: TRBV7-2
J: TRBJ1-2

CDR3: CASSVGGGRGNEKLFF
DNA: TGTGCCAGCAGCGTAGGGGGGGGCAGAGGTAATGAAAAACTGTTTTTT
D: NA
size: NA
V: TRBV9
J: TRBJ1-4

CDR3: CASSLVAAGEIEQYF
DNA: TGTGCCAGCAGCTTAGTAGCGGCGGGGGAGATCGAGCAGTACTTC
D: TRBD2
size: NA
V: TRBV7-2
J: TRBJ2-7

CDR3: CASSLSQSTEAFF
DNA: TGTGCCAGCAGTTTATCCCAGTCGACTGAAGCTTTCTTT
D: NA
size: NA
V: TRBV27
J: TRBJ1-1

CDR3: CASSLGDFSYEQYF
DNA: TGTGCCAGCAGTCTTGGGGACTTCTCCTACGAGCAGTACTTC
D: NA
size: large
V: TRBV6-6
J: TRBJ2-7

CDR3: CASSPENPSDTEAFF
DNA: TGCGCCAGCAGCCCCGAGAACCCCTCGGACACTGAAGCTTTCTTT
D: NA
size: NA
V: TRBV5-1
J: TRBJ1-1

CDR3: CASSESIAGKAEQFF
DNA: TGCGCCAGCAGTGAGTCTATAGCGGGAAAGGCTGAGCAGTTCTTC
D: TRBD2
size: NA
V: TRBV10-2
J: TRBJ2-1

CDR3: CAIKDRGDYEQYF
DNA: TGTGCCATCAAGGACAGGGGGGACTACGAGCAGTACTTC
D: TRBD1
size: NA
V: TRBV10-3
J: TRBJ2-7

CDR3: CASSEKPGQGAYEQYF
DNA: TGTGCCAGCAGCGAAAAACCGGGACAGGGGGCCTACGAGCAGTACTTC
D: TRBD1
size: NA
V: TRBV7-2
J: TRBJ2-7

CDR3: CASSVSQGGQETQYF
DNA: TGTGCCAGCAGCGTAAGCCAGGGGGGACAAGAGACCCAGTACTTC
D: NA
size: once
V: TRBV9
J: TRBJ2-5

CDR3: CASSTTGSGETQYF
DNA: TGTGCCAGTAGTACGACAGGGTCTGGGGAGACCCAGTACTTC
D: TRBD1
size: few
V: TRBV19
J: TRBJ2-5

CDR3: CASSVAPDRGLLVNTEAFF
DNA: TGTGCCAGCAGCGTAGCTCCGGACAGGGGGCTCCTCGTGAACACTGAAGCTTTCTTT
D: TRBD1
size: NA
V: TRBV9
J: TRBJ1-1

CDR3: CASSETKGYYEQYF
DNA: TGTGCCAGCAGCGAGACTAAGGGATACTACGAGCAGTACTTC
D: NA
size: NA
V: TRBV11-2
J: TRBJ2-7

CDR3: CATGGINYEQYF
DNA: TGTGCCACCGGGGGGATTAACTACGAGCAGTACTTC
D: TRBD2
size: medium-sized
V: TRBV28
J: TRBJ2-7

CDR3: CASSSLKDSPRGYTF
DNA: TGTGCCAGCAGCTCGCTCAAGGACAGTCCGAGAGGCTACACCTTC
D: NA
size: NA
V: TRBV5-5
J: TRBJ1-2

CDR3: CASSLSGGDHEQYF
DNA: TGTGCCAGCAGTTTATCGGGGGGGGACCACGAGCAGTACTTC
D: TRBD2
size: NA
V: TRBV28
J: TRBJ2-7

CDR3: CASSRDRQETQYF
DNA: TGTGCCAGCAGCCGGGACAGGCAAGAGACCCAGTACTTC
D: TRBD1
size: NA
V: TRBV11-2
J: TRBJ2-5

CDR3: CASSIRLAGANTGELFF
DNA: TGTGCCAGTAGTATAAGGCTAGCGGGGGCGAACACCGGGGAGCTGTTTTTT
D: TRBD2
size: NA
V: TRBV19
J: TRBJ2-2

CDR3: CASSTQGARLEKLFF
DNA: TGTGCCAGCAGTACCCAGGGGGCGCGTTTGGAAAAACTGTTTTTT
D: TRBD1
size: NA
V: TRBV27
J: TRBJ1-4

CDR3: CASSFYGLAGGLGLETQYF
DNA: TGTGCCAGCAGCTTCTACGGACTAGCGGGGGGGCTCGGGTTAGAGACCCAGTACTTC
D: TRBD2
size: NA
V: TRBV7-2
J: TRBJ2-5

CDR3: CASSFPSGISSYNEQFF
DNA: TGTGCCAGCAGTTTCCCTAGCGGGATCTCCTCCTACAATGAGCAGTTCTTC
D: TRBD2
size: NA
V: TRBV28
J: TRBJ2-1

CDR3: CASSVNRDSYNEQFF
DNA: TGTGCCAGCAGCGTGAACCGGGACAGCTACAATGAGCAGTTCTTC
D: NA
size: NA
V: TRBV21-1
J: TRBJ2-1

CDR3: CASSQGQGGYEQYF
DNA: TGCGCCAGCAGCCAAGGACAGGGGGGCTACGAGCAGTACTTC
D: TRBD1
size: NA
V: TRBV5-1
J: TRBJ2-7

CDR3: CAVQLRDRGSVEKLFF
DNA: TGTGCCGTCCAACTCCGGGACAGGGGGTCTGTTGAAAAACTGTTTTTT
D: TRBD1
size: NA
V: TRBV30
J: TRBJ1-4

CDR3: CASSQDPGTSGTAEQFF
DNA: TGTGCCAGCAGCCAAGATCCCGGGACTAGCGGGACGGCTGAGCAGTTCTTC
D: TRBD2
size: NA
V: TRBV4-2
J: TRBJ2-1

CDR3: CASSPRTGIDEQFF
DNA: TGTGCCAGCTCACCTCGGACAGGGATCGATGAGCAGTTCTTC
D: TRBD1
size: NA
V: TRBV18
J: TRBJ2-1